This paragraph covers one TCR beta chain sequence. Its matching antigen is unknown. The data stem from a study of post-analysis software for immune sequencing data. Overall study context: The disease courses covered relapsing-remitting, secondary progressive and progressive-relapsing multiple sclerosis. Study-wide results and caveats: Included in a set of 5 or 6 TRBV segments more frequent in patients than controls were TRBV5-6, TRBV5-1 and TRBV20-1. By F measure, strong co-clustering occurred among samples prepared in the same batch.

The library was made from cDNA and included unique molecular identifiers. One entry per CDR3 protein results from TCRdb running MiXCR on the PCR reads. The sample has fewer than 550,000 distinct CDR3 sequences, around 31% seen once. Germline trimming cut 3 bases from V and 1 base from J; bases unmatched to any gene: 4. Germline V CDR1 and CDR2: SEHNR, FQNEAQ (reference sequence). The CDR3 totals 15 residues. This clonotype was sampled from a girl aged 2 to 17 with multiple sclerosis. This sequence joins TRBV7-9 and TRBJ2-5; 8 bases line up with TRBD2. Sequencing used blood. Here the CDR3 reads CASSFSTSGQETQYF. The CDR3 DNA sequence: TGTGCCAGCAGCTTCTCAACTAGCGGCCAAGAGACCCAGTACTTC.